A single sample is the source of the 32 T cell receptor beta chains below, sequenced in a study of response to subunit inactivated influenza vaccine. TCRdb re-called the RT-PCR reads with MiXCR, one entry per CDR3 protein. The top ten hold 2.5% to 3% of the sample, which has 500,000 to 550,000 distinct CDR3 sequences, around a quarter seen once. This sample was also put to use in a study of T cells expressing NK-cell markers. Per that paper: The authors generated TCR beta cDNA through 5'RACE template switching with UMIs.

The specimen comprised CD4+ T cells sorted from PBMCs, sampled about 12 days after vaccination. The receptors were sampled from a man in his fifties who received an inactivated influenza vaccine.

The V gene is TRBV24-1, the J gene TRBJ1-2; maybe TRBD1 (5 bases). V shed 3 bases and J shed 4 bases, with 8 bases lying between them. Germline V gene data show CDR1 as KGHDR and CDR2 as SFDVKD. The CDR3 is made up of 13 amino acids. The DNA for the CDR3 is TGTGCCACCAGTGATGGCAGGGCCTATGGCTACACCTTC. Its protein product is CATSDGRAYGYTF.

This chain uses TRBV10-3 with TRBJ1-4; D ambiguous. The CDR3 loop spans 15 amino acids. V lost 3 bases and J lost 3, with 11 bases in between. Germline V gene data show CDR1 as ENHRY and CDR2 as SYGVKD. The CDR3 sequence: CAISDTDGPNEKLFF. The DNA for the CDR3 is TGTGCCATCAGTGATACCGACGGGCCTAATGAAAAACTGTTTTTT.

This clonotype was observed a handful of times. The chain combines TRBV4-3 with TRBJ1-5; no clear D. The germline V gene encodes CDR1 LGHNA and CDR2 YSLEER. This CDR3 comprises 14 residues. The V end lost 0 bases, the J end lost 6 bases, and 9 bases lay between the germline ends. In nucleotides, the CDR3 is TGCGCCAGCAGCCAAGATAGAGGCGTTCAGCCCCAGCATTTT. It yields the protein CASSQDRGVQPQHF.

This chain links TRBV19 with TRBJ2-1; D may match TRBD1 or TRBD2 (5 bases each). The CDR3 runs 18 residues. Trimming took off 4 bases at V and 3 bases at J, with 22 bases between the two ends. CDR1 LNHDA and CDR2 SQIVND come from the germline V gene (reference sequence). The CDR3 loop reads CASSTTGFRDANYNEQFF. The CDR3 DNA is TGTGCCAGTAGTACCACCGGCTTCCGGGACGCCAACTACAATGAGCAGTTCTTC.

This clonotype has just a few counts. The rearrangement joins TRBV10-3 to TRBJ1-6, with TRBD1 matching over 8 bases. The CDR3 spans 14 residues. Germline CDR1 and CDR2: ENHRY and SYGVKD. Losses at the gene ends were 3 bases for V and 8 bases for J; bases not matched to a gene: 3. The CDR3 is CAISDAGGDSPLHF. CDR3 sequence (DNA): TGTGCCATCAGTGACGCAGGGGGCGATTCACCCCTCCACTTT.

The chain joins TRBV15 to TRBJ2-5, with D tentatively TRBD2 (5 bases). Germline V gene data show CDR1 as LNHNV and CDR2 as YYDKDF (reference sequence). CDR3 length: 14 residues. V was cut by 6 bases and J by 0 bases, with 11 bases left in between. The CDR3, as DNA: TGTGCCACCAGGAGGGAAGCAAACCAAGAGACCCAGTACTTC. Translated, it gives CATRREANQETQYF.

The CDR3 DNA is TGTGCCACCAGTGATCTGGTGAACAATGAGCAGTTCTTC. Translating gives CATSDLVNNEQFF. The chain carries TRBV24-1 and TRBJ2-1, with unresolved D. Germline loops: CDR1 KGHDR, CDR2 SFDVKD. Trimming took 3 bases from V and 5 from J, leaving 7 bases between them. There are 13 residues in the CDR3.

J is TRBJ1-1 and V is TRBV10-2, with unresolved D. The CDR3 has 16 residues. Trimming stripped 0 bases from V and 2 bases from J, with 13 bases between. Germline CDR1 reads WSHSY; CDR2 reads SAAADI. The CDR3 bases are TGCGCCAGCAGTGAGTCAGGGCCATTTACAAACACTGAAGCTTTCTTT. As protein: CASSESGPFTNTEAFF.

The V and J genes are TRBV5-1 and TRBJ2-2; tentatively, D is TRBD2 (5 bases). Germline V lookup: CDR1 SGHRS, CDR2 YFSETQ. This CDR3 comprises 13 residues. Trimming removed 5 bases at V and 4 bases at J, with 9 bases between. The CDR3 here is CASRGEATGELFF. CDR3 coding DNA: TGCGCCAGCAGGGGAGAAGCCACCGGGGAGCTGTTTTTT.

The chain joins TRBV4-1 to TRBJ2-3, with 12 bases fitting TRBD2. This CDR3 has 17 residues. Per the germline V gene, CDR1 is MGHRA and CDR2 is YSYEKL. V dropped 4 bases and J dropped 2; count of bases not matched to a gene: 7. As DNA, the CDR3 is TGCGCCAGCAGCCGGCGACTAGCGGGGGAACTCACAGATACGCAGTATTTT. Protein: CASSRRLAGELTDTQYF.

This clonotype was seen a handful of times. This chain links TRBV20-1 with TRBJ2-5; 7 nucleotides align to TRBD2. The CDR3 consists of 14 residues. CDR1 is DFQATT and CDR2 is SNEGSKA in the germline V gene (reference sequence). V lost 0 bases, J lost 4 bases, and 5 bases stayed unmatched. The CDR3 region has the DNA TGCAGTGCTAGAGATTCGGGAGGAGGAGAGACCCAGTACTTC. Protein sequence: CSARDSGGGETQYF.

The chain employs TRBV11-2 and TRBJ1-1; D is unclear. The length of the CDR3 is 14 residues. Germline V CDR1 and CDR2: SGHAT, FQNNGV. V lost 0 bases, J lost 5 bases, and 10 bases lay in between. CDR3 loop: CASSLDRQVTEAFF. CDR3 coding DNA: TGTGCCAGCAGCTTAGATCGGCAGGTTACTGAAGCTTTCTTT.

CDR3 nucleotide sequence: TGTGCCAGCAGCCCCACTAAGCGGAGGACCTACGAGCAGTACTTC. It encodes CASSPTKRRTYEQYF. The V call is TRBV6-5, the J call TRBJ2-7, with D perhaps TRBD2 (5 bases). The CDR3 spans 15 residues. V shed 6 bases and J shed 2 bases, with 17 bases lying between them. Germline CDR1 is MNHEY and CDR2 is SVGAGI.

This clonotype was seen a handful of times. The CDR3 loop is CASSLEATSGVYTQYF. CDR3 sequence (DNA): TGTGCCAGCAGCTTAGAAGCGACTAGCGGGGTTTATACGCAGTATTTT. The rearrangement links TRBV7-2 to TRBJ2-3; 11 positions agree with TRBD2. The CDR3 contains 16 residues. V trimming: 1 base; J trimming: 7 bases; junction bases outside the gene matches: 7. The germline V gene has CDR1 SGHTA and CDR2 FQGNSA. Together with reference TRBV7-2 and TRBJ2-3, the CDR3 gives the full variable domain: GAGVSQSPSNKVTEKGKDVELRCDPISGHTALYWYRQSLGQGLEFLIYFQGNSAPDKSGLPSDRFSAERTGGSVSTLTIQRTQQEDSAVYLCASSLEATSGVYTQYFGPGTRLTVL.

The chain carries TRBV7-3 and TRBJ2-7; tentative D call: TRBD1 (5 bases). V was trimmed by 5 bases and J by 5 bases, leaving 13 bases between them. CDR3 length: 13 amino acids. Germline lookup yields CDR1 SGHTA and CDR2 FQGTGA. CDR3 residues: CASSLGVTDEQYF. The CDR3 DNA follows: TGTGCCAGCAGCCTAGGGGTTACGGACGAGCAGTACTTC.

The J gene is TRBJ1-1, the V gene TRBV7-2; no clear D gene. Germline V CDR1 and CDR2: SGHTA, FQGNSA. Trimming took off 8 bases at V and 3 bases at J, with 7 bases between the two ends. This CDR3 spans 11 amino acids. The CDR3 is CASLKDTEAFF. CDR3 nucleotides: TGTGCCAGCTTAAAGGACACTGAAGCTTTCTTT. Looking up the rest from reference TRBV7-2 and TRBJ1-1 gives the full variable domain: GAGVSQSPSNKVTEKGKDVELRCDPISGHTALYWYRQSLGQGLEFLIYFQGNSAPDKSGLPSDRFSAERTGGSVSTLTIQRTQQEDSAVYLCASLKDTEAFFGQGTRLTVV.

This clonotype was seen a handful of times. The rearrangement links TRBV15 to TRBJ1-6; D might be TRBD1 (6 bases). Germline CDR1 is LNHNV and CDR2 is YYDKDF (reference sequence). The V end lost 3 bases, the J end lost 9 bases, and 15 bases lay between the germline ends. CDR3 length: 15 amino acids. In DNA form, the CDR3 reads TGTGCCACCAGCAGGGCCAGGGGATTGGGTTCACCCCTCCACTTT. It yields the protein CATSRARGLGSPLHF.

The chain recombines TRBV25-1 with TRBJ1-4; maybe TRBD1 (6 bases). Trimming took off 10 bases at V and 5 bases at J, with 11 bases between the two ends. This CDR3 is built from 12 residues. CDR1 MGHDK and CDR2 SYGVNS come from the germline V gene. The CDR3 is CAISGENEKLFF. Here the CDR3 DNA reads TGTGCCATCTCAGGGGAGAATGAAAAACTGTTTTTT.

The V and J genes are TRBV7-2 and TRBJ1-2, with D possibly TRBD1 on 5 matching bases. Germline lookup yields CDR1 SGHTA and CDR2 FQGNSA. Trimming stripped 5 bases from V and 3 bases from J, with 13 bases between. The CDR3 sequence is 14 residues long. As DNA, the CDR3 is TGTGCCAGCAGCCCCGGGGACGGATACTATGGCTACACCTTC. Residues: CASSPGDGYYGYTF.

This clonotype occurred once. CDR3 in amino acids: CSPRGSPRALHF. CDR3 nucleotide sequence: TGCAGCCCCAGGGGATCCCCTAGGGCCCTCCACTTT. The chain combines TRBV20-1 with TRBJ1-6; a possible D gene is TRBD1 (6 bases). This CDR3 region has 12 residues. Germline CDR1 and CDR2: DFQATT and SNEGSKA (reference sequence).

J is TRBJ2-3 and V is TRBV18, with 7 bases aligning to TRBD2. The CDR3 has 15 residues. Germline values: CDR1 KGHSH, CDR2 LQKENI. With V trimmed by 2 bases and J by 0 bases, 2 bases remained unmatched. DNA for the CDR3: TGTGCCAGCTCACCAAGAGCGGGGAGCACAGATACGCAGTATTTT. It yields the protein CASSPRAGSTDTQYF. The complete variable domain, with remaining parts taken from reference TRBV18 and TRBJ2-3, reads NAGVMQNPRHLVRRRGQEARLRCSPMKGHSHVYWYRQLPEEGLKFMVYLQKENIIDESGMPKERFSAEFPKEGPSILRIQQVVRGDSAAYFCASSPRAGSTDTQYFGPGTRLTVL.

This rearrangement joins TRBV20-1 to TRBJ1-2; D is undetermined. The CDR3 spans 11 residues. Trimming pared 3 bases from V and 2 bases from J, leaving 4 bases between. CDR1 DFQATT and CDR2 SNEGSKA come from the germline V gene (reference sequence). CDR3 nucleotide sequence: TGCAGTGCTAGCACAAACTATGGCTACACCTTC. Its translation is CSASTNYGYTF.

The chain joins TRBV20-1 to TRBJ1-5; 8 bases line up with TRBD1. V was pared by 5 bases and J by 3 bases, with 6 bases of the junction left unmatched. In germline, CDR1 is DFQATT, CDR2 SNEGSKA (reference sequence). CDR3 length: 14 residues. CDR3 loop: CSAQTGAHNQPQHF. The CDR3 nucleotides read TGCAGTGCTCAGACAGGGGCACACAATCAGCCCCAGCATTTT.

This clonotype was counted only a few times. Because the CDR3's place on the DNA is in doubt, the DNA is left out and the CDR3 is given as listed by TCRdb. CDR3: CASSSSEKLFF. V usage is TRBV2 and J usage is TRBJ1-4. Germline V gene lookup returns CDR1 SNHLY and CDR2 FYNNEI. 11 amino acids form the CDR3, both terminal residues included.

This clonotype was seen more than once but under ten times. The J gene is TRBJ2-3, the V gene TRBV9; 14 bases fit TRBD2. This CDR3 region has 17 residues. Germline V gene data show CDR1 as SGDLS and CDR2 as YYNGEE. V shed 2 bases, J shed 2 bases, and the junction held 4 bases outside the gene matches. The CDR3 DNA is TGTGCCAGCAGCGTTCGACTAGCGGGGGGGGACACAGATACGCAGTATTTT. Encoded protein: CASSVRLAGGDTDTQYF.

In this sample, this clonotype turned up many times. The CDR3 spells CSVRTGSTDTQYF. Written as DNA, the CDR3 is TGCAGCGTTCGGACGGGAAGCACAGATACGCAGTATTTT. The V gene is TRBV29-1, the J gene TRBJ2-3; a possible D gene is TRBD2 (5 bases). This CDR3 region has 13 residues. The germline V gene encodes CDR1 SQVTM and CDR2 ANQGSEA. V was clipped by 5 bases and J by 0 bases, with 9 bases between them.

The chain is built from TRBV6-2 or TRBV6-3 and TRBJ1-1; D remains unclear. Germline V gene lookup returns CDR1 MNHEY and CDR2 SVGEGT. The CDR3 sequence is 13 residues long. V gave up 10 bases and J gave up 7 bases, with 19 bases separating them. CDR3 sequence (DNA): TGTGCCACCTCCAAACCGGGCAAGAATGAAGCTTTCTTT. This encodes CATSKPGKNEAFF.

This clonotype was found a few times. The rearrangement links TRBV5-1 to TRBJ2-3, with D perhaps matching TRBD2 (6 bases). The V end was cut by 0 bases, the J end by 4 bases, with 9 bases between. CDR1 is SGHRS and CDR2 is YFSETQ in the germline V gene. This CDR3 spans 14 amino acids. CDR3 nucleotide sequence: TGCGCCAGCAGCTTGGCGGGGGATGCAGATACGCAGTATTTT. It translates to CASSLAGDADTQYF.

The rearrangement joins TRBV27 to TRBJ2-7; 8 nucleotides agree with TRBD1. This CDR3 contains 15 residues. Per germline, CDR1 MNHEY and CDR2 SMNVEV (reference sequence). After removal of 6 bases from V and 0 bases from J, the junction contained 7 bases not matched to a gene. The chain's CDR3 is CASRRTGGSSYEQYF. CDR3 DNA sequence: TGTGCCAGCAGGCGAACAGGGGGTAGCTCCTACGAGCAGTACTTC.

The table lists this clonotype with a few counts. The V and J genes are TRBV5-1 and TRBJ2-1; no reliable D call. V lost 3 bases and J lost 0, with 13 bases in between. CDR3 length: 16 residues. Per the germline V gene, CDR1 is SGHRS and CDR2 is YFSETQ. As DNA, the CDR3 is TGCGCCAGCAGCTCCGACTTCGCAAGCTCCTACAATGAGCAGTTCTTC. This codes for CASSSDFASSYNEQFF.

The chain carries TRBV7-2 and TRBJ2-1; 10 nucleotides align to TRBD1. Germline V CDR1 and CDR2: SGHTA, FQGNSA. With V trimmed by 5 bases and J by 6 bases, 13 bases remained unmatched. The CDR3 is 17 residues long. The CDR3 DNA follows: TGTGCCAGCAGCCCTCGACAGGGGGCGGGGGGACGCAATGAGCAGTTCTTC. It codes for CASSPRQGAGGRNEQFF. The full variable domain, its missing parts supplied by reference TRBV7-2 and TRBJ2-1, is GAGVSQSPSNKVTEKGKDVELRCDPISGHTALYWYRQSLGQGLEFLIYFQGNSAPDKSGLPSDRFSAERTGGSVSTLTIQRTQQEDSAVYLCASSPRQGAGGRNEQFFGPGTRLTVL.

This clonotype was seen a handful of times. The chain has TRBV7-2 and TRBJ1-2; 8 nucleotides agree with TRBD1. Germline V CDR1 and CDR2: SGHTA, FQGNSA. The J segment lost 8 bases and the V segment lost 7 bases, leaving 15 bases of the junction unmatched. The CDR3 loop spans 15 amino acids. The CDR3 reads CASTQSPGQVPGYTF. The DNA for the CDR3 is TGTGCCAGCACCCAAAGCCCGGGACAGGTCCCCGGCTACACCTTC.